The present T cell receptor (beta chain) was sequenced within a study of T cell responses to AZD1222 COVID-19 vaccine. Broader study findings: Regions left unmutated in variants are reportedly the target of nearly half of spike-specific TCRs. Donors were largely white British and mainly female; clonal diversity was possibly underestimated. None of the repertoires were sampled until the peak T cell response had passed.

Remarks on this clone: Its antigen is still unknown.

Method: immunoSEQ multiplex PCR; TCRdb's copy keeps in-frame clones and lacks some. This table has some 180,000 clones, approximately 92% appearing once. This TCR was recovered from an adult in good health. The source was peripheral blood, collected on day 0 of AZD1222 vaccination.

This CDR3 is CSAPALGGYTF. CDR3 nucleotides: TGCAGTGCCCCCGCGTTGGGTGGCTACACCTTC. The V call is TRBV20-1, the J call TRBJ1-2; no clear D. V was trimmed by 6 bases and J by 7 bases, leaving 12 bases between them. Germline CDR1 reads DFQATT; CDR2 reads SNEGSKA (reference sequence). This CDR3 has 11 amino acids.